This TCR beta chain was obtained from a study of T cell repertoires in cytomegalovirus infection. Study-wide background: It was recently identified HLA-C-restricted and well-studied HLA-B-restricted CMV epitopes that the study used.

TCRdb re-derived calls from the reads in MiXCR, one entry per CDR3 protein. Found here are some 350,000 distinct CDR3 sequences, about 35% of them singletons; the top ten hold about 13%. Worth noting for this clonotype: The antigen remains unidentified.

Germline CDR1 reads SGHAT; CDR2 reads FQNNGV. The CDR3 runs to 12 residues. The ends were cut back, 5 bases at V and 4 bases at J, with 6 bases in the middle. The sample consisted of cultured PBMCs, taken from culture after CMV antigen stimulation. The clonotype originates from a human donor in good health (CMV status not recorded). Some clones in this sample may be carry-over from other donors' samples. The chain joins TRBV11-2 to TRBJ2-1; D gene ambiguous. The CDR3 DNA follows: TGTGCCAGCAGCGTCGCGTACAATGAGCAGTTCTTC. It is translated as CASSVAYNEQFF. The variable domain in full, completed from reference TRBV11-2 and TRBJ2-1, reads EAGVAQSPRYKIIEKRQSVAFWCNPISGHATLYWYQQILGQGPKLLIQFQNNGVVDDSQLPKDRFSAERLKGVDSTLKIQPAKLEDSAVYLCASSVAYNEQFFGPGTRLTVL.